This T cell receptor (beta chain) was sequenced for a study of shared clonotypes between healthy human individuals. Findings and limits, study-wide: A generally larger estimated richness was seen in naive subsets than in memory subsets. All-four-donor shared clonotypes had higher generation probabilities than non-shared clonotypes did. Sampling was confined to blood; repertoires within tissues likely differ.

The data were produced by immunoSEQ multiplex PCR, yet TCRdb's version contains in-frame clones alone and is incomplete. The sample shows 950,000 to 1,300,000 clones, about 74% of them seen only once. Trimming took 2 bases from V and 0 from J, leaving 16 bases between them. This CDR3 is 17 amino acids long. Germline CDR1 reads SEHNR; CDR2 reads FQNEAQ (reference sequence). Partitioning of CD4+ cells yielded a CD45RA+ naive subset and a CD45RA-negative memory subset. Of note for this clone: Its antigen remains unknown.

The sequence was collected from a man aged 18-30 years in good health. The sample was memory CD4+ T cells sorted from blood. Subset in this sample: CD45RA-negative fraction. The gene calls are TRBV7-9 and TRBJ2-5; tentative D call: TRBD2 (5 bases). CDR3 coding DNA: TGTGCCAGCAGCTTAAAGGGCTCGCGGGCAAACCAAGAGACCCAGTACTTC. It yields the protein CASSLKGSRANQETQYF.